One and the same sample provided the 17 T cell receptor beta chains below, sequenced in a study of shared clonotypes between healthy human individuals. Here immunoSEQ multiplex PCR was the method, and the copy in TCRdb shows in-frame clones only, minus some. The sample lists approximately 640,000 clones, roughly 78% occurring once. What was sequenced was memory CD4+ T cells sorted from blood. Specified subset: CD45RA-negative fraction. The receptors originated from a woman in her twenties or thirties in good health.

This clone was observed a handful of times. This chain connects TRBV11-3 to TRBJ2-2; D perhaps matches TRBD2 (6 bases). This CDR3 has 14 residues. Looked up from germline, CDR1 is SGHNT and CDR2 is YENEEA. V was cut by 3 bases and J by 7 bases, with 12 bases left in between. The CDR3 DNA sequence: TGTGCCAGCAGCTTCGGGAGACTGGGCGGGGAGCTGTTTTTT. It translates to CASSFGRLGGELFF.

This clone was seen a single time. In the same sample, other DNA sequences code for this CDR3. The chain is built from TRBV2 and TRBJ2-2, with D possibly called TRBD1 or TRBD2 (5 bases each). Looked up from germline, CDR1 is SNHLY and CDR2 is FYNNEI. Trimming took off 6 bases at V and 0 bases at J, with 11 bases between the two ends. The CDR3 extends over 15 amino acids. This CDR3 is CASRTGTANTGELFF. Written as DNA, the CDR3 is TGTGCCAGCAGAACCGGGACGGCGAACACCGGGGAGCTGTTTTTT.

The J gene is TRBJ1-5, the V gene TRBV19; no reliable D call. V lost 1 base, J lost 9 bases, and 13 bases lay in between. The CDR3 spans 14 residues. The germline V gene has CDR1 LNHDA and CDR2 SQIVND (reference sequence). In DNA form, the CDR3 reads TGTGCCAGTAGTATAGCCACTAGCTTGCGGCCCCAGCATTTT. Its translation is CASSIATSLRPQHF.

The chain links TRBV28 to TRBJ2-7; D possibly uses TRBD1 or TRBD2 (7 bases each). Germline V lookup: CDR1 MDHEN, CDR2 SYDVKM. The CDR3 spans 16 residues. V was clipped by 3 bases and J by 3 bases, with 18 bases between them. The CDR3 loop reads CASSFFLGGGNYEQYF. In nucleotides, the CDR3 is TGTGCCAGCAGTTTCTTCTTGGGAGGGGGCAACTACGAGCAGTACTTC.

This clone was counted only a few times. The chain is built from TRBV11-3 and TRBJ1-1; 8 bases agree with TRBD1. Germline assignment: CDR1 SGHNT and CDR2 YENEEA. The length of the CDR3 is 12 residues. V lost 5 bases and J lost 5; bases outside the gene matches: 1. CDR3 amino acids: CASSGQGTEAFF. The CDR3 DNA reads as TGTGCCAGCAGCGGACAGGGTACTGAAGCTTTCTTT.

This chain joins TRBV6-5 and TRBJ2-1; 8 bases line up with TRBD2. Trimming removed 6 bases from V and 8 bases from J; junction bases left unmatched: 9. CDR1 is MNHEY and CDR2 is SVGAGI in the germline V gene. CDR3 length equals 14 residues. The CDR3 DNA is TGTGCCAGCAGAAGCGGGGGACTTGACGATGAGCAGTTCTTC. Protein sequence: CASRSGGLDDEQFF.

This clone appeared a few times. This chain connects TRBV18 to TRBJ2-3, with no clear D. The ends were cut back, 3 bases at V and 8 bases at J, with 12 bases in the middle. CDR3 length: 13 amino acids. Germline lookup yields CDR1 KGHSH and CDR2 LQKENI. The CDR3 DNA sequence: TGTGCCAGCTCACCCGCGACCGAAGCTACGCAGTATTTT. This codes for CASSPATEATQYF. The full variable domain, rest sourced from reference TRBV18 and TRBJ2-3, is NAGVMQNPRHLVRRRGQEARLRCSPMKGHSHVYWYRQLPEEGLKFMVYLQKENIIDESGMPKERFSAEFPKEGPSILRIQQVVRGDSAAYFCASSPATEATQYFGPGTRLTVL.

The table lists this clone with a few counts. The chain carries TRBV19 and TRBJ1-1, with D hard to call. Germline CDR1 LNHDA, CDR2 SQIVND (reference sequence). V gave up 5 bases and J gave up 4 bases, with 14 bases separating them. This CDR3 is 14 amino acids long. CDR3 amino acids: CASSPFLSSTEAFF. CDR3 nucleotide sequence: TGTGCCAGTAGTCCCTTCCTGTCCTCCACTGAAGCTTTCTTT.

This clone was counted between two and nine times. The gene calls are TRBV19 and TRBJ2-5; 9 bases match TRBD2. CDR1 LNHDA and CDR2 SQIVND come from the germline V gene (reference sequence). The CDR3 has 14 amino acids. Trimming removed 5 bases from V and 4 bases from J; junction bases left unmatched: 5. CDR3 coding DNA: TGTGCCAGTAGTTCGACGACTAGCGGAGAGACCCAGTACTTC. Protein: CASSSTTSGETQYF. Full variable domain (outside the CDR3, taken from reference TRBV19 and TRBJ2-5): DGGITQSPKYLFRKEGQNVTLSCEQNLNHDAMYWYRQDPGQGLRLIYYSQIVNDFQKGDIAEGYSVSREKKESFPLTVTSAQKNPTAFYLCASSSTTSGETQYFGPGTRLLVL.

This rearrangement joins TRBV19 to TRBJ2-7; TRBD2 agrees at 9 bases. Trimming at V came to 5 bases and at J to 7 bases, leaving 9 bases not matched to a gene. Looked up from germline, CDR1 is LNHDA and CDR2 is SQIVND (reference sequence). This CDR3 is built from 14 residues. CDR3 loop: CASSLLAGTGEQYF. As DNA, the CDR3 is TGTGCCAGTAGTTTACTAGCGGGCACAGGAGAGCAGTACTTC. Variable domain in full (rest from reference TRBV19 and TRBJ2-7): DGGITQSPKYLFRKEGQNVTLSCEQNLNHDAMYWYRQDPGQGLRLIYYSQIVNDFQKGDIAEGYSVSREKKESFPLTVTSAQKNPTAFYLCASSLLAGTGEQYFGPGTRLTVT.

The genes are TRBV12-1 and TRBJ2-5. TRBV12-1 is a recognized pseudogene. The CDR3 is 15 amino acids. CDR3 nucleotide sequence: TGTGCCAGCAGCCTCGAACTCGGGGCGGAGGAGACCCAGTACTTC. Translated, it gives CASSLELGAEETQYF.

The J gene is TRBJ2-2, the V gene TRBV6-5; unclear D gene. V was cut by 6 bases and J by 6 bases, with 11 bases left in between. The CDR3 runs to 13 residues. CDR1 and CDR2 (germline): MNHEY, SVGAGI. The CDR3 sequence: CASRVNRAGELFF. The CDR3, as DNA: TGTGCCAGCAGGGTAAACCGCGCCGGGGAGCTGTTTTTT.

The DNA of the CDR3 is TGTGCCAGCAGCTGGACCCCCGGAGATACGCAGTATTTT. Translated, it gives CASSWTPGDTQYF. The chain joins TRBV7-2 to TRBJ2-3; no firm D call. The V and J ends lost 4 bases and 5 bases respectively, with 10 bases between them. The V gene's germline CDR1 is SGHTA and CDR2 FQGNSA. This CDR3 is built from 13 residues.

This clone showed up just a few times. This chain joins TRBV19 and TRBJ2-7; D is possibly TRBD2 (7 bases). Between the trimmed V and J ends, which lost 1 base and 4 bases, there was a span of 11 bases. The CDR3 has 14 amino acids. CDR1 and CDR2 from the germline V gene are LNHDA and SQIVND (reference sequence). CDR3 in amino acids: CASSIAGGAYEQYF. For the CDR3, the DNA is TGTGCCAGTAGTATAGCGGGGGGCGCGTACGAGCAGTACTTC. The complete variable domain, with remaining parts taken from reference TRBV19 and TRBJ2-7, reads DGGITQSPKYLFRKEGQNVTLSCEQNLNHDAMYWYRQDPGQGLRLIYYSQIVNDFQKGDIAEGYSVSREKKESFPLTVTSAQKNPTAFYLCASSIAGGAYEQYFGPGTRLTVT.

The CDR3 region has the DNA TGTGCCAGCAGCTTAACCGGGACAGGGGCAAATCAGCCCCAGCATTTT. It encodes CASSLTGTGANQPQHF. This rearrangement joins TRBV7-2 to TRBJ1-5; 10 bases fit TRBD1. Germline lookup yields CDR1 SGHTA and CDR2 FQGNSA. J lost 4 bases, V lost 2 bases, and 5 bases had no gene match. This CDR3 contains 16 residues. Supplemented by reference TRBV7-2 and TRBJ1-5, the full variable domain reads GAGVSQSPSNKVTEKGKDVELRCDPISGHTALYWYRQSLGQGLEFLIYFQGNSAPDKSGLPSDRFSAERTGGSVSTLTIQRTQQEDSAVYLCASSLTGTGANQPQHFGDGTRLSIL.

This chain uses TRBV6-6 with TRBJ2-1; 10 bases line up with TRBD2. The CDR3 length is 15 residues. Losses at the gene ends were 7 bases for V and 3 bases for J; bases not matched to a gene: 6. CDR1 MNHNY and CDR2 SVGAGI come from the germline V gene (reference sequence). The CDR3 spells CASTLAGEVYNEQFF. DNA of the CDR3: TGTGCCAGCACCCTAGCGGGAGAGGTCTACAATGAGCAGTTCTTC.

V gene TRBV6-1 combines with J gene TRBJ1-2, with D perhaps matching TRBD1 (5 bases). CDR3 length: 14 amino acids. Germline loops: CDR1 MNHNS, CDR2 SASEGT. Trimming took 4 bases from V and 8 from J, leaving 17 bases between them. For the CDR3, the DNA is TGTGCCAGCAGTGTTACCGGGACCGGGTACGGCTACACCTTC. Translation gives CASSVTGTGYGYTF.